This T cell receptor beta chain came from a study of T cells in Graves' hyperthyroidism and ophthalmopathy (dated by TCRdb to between 2018 and 2021). Describing the broader study: Peripheral blood samples were taken at the time of initial diagnosis, prior to any treatment. In about 6 Graves' hyperthyroidism patients, the study also compared T-cell repertoires from thyroid tissue with T-cell repertoires from blood. The 90 or so discovery patients were randomly split 7:3 into training and test sets. According to the paper, TCR Vbeta CDR3 sequencing was carried out on over 130 peripheral blood samples, which came from more than 40 ophthalmopathy, about 75 hyperthyroidism and about 17 progressor patients. To identify TCR V-J signatures that set the groups apart, the researchers used a discovery cohort of 100 patients, made up of around 40 with Graves' ophthalmopathy and about 55 with stable Graves' hyperthyroidism. After blood sampling, hyperthyroidism patients were treated with methimazole at a starting dose of 30 mg daily, and ophthalmopathy patients were treated with high-dose intravenous methylprednisolone. Prospective prediction of ophthalmopathy was tested in an independent validation cohort of 18 to 20 hyperthyroidism patients and some 17 patients who later progressed to ophthalmopathy. General study outcomes and caveats: In validation, the model predicted progression to ophthalmopathy with 55% to 71% sensitivity and roughly 75% specificity, a median of approximately 6.5 months before onset. Ophthalmopathy was separated from stable hyperthyroidism by a 13 V-J signature model, with about 88% sensitivity and approximately 81% specificity obtained in cross-validation and 80%/75% obtained in testing. Most expanded thyroid clonotypes (frequency above 0.001) were also found in blood, which suggests that blood repertoires may mirror thyroid immune responses. Sample size was not statistically predetermined, and blinding of investigators to group allocation was not performed.

Amplification of TCR beta CDR3 regions was carried out from RNA transcripts. The TCR CDR3 was subjected to a first round of RT-PCR using the HTBI primer set and the Qiagen OneStep RT-PCR kit. A second multiplex PCR round built the libraries, followed by size selection and purification. Paired-end sequencing of the libraries was performed with 100 bp reads on an Illumina HiSeq2000. From the authors' description of their analysis: SOAPnuke was used to process the raw data, removing reads that contained adapters or uncalled bases, had a mean Phred below 15, or lacked an exact match to the constant primer or identifier. COPE v1.2.5 was used to merge the high-quality paired reads, and each unique nucleotide sequence was defined as a clonotype. MiTCR v1.1 was used to align the clonotypes against IMGT TRBV, TRBD and TRBJ reference segments. Analysis was restricted to V-J combinations with a frequency above 0.0001, which covered roughly 99% of repertoires. A TCS score was defined as the ratio of F50 (clonal expansion) to E x V (chaos), with BLOSUM62-based TCRdist applied between CDR3 peptides within each V-J. Welch's t-statistics and random forest reduced around 510 V-J features to 13, which were used in a naive Bayes classifier (R e1071). Using fastp trimming at Q25 and MiXCR clonotype assembly, TCRdb reanalyzed the public sequencing data and kept in-frame beta chains. Identical CDR3 protein sequences are pooled into one entry, listed with their most common genes and DNA. It is TCRdb's table, rather than the study itself, that gives the V and J calls and clone size. Across this sample there are about 740,000 distinct CDR3 sequences, with around 13% seen only once. The leading ten clones occupy roughly a tenth of the sample.

Graves' hyperthyroidism was defined as stable when no progression to ophthalmopathy occurred over 18 months of follow-up. The hyperthyroidism patients were between 18 and 65 years old and newly diagnosed, with a disease duration of less than 2 months. Exclusion was applied to patients with uncontrolled infections, other autoimmune diseases, pregnancy or lactation. Diagnoses relied on clinical symptoms, serum thyroxine and TRAb, thyroid ultrasound and orbital computed tomography. PBMCs were separated from 10 ml of fresh peripheral blood using Ficoll-Paque density gradient centrifugation. Total RNA was extracted with Trizol reagent, and quality was checked on an Agilent 2100 Bioanalyzer. A remark on this clonotype: The antigen this receptor binds is unknown. The record has no base qualities; no much larger clone is one base away.

The sequencing input was blood. The source of this sequence is a young woman with Graves' hyperthyroidism.

The CDR3 reads as follows: CSVGRENYNEQFF. The nucleotide sequence is TGCAGCGTCGGTCGGGAGAATTACAATGAGCAGTTCTTC. The V and J genes are TRBV29-1 and TRBJ2-1; a tentative D match to TRBD2 spans 6 bases. The germline V gene provides CDR1 SQVTM and CDR2 ANQGSEA. The junction shows trimming of 6 bases on V and 4 bases on J, plus 13 bases between the germline ends. Taken from cysteine to phenylalanine, the CDR3 has 13 residues. The DNA shown is the 39-base CDR3, in frame from base 1.